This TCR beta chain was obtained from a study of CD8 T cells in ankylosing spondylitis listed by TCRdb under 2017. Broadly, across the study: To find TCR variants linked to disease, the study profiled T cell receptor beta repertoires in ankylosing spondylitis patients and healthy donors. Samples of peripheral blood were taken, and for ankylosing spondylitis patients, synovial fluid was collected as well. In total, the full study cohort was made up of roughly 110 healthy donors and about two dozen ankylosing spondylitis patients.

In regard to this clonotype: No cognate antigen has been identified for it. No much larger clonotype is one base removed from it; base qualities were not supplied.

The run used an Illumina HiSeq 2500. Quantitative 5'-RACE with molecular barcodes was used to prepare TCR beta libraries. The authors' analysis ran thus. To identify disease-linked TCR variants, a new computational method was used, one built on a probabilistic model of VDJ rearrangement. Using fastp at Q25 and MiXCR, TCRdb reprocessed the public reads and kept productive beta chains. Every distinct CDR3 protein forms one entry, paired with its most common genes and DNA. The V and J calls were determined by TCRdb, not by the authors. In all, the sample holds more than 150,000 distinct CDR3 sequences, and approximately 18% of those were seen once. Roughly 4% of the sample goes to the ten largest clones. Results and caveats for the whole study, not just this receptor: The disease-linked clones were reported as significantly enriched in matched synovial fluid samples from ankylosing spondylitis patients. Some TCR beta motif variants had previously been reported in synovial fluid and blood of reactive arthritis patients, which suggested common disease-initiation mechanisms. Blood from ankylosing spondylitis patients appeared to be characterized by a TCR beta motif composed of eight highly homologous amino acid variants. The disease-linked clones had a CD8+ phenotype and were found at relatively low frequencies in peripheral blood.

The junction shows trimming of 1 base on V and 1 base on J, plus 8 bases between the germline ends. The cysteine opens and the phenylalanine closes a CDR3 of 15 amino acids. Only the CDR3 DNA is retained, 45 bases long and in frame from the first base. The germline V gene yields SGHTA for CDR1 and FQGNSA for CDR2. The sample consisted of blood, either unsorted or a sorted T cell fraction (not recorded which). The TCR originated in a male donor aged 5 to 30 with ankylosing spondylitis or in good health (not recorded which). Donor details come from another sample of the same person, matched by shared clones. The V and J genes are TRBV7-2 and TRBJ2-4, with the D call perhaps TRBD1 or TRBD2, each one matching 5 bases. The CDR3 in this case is CASSLDWGAKNIQYF. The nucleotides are TGTGCCAGCAGCTTAGATTGGGGGGCCAAAAACATTCAGTACTTC.